The 13 T cell receptor beta chains reported below all come from one sample, sequenced in a study of blood T cell repertoires in COVID-19. The repertoire was sequenced with immunoSEQ multiplex PCR; TCRdb's copy has only in-frame clones and lacks some. The sample shows some 140,000 clones, roughly 88% of them seen only once. Material for sequencing was peripheral blood. These receptors were taken from a man in his 70s with active COVID-19.

The gene calls are TRBV15 and TRBJ1-2, with 8 bases identical to TRBD1. After removal of 0 bases from V and 4 bases from J, the junction contained 7 bases not matched to a gene. Germline V lookup: CDR1 LNHNV, CDR2 YYDKDF (reference sequence). The CDR3 contains 16 residues. The CDR3 here is CATSRDRSGGSYGYTF. CDR3 sequence (DNA): TGTGCCACCAGCAGAGATCGGTCAGGGGGCAGCTATGGCTACACCTTC.

This chain uses TRBV27 with TRBJ2-7; TRBD1 aligns across 9 bases. J lost 2 bases, V lost 6 bases, and 5 bases had no gene match. The CDR3 runs 14 residues. CDR1 MNHEY and CDR2 SMNVEV come from the germline V gene (reference sequence). The CDR3 here is CASSRQGGPYEQYF. CDR3 DNA sequence: TGTGCCAGCAGCCGACAGGGGGGTCCCTACGAGCAGTACTTC.

The rearrangement uses TRBV10-3 and TRBJ2-1; TRBD2 is a possible D gene (5 bases). The CDR3 covers 15 residues. The ends were cut back, 3 bases at V and 0 bases at J, with 9 bases in the middle. Germline CDR1 reads ENHRY; CDR2 reads SYGVKD. The CDR3, as DNA: TGTGCCATCAGTGATCGGGGTTACTCCTACAATGAGCAGTTCTTC. Translating it yields CAISDRGYSYNEQFF.

V is TRBV25-1 and J is TRBJ2-5; 14 bases agree with TRBD2. Germline trimming cut 0 bases from V and 4 bases from J; bases unmatched to any gene: 4. The CDR3 extends over 17 amino acids. Germline V gene sequence: CDR1 MGHDK, CDR2 SYGVNS. This chain's CDR3 is CASSEYWGTSGRETQYF. The CDR3 DNA reads as TGTGCCAGCAGTGAATATTGGGGGACTAGCGGGAGAGAGACCCAGTACTTC.

J is TRBJ1-1 and V is TRBV5-1, with D possibly TRBD1 on 5 matching bases. Germline-derived CDR1 and CDR2 are SGHRS and YFSETQ. Trimming cost V 1 base and J 1 base, with 8 bases left between them. The CDR3 covers 14 residues. CDR3 sequence (DNA): TGCGCCAGCAGCTTGAGTACAGGGAACACTGAAGCTTTCTTT. It encodes CASSLSTGNTEAFF.

The J gene is TRBJ1-1, the V gene TRBV9, with 12 bases that match TRBD1. The CDR3 runs to 17 residues. V lost 4 bases and J lost 4; bases outside the gene matches: 11. Germline V gives CDR1 SGDLS, CDR2 YYNGEE. CDR3 region: CASSPLRDRGHGTEAFF. In nucleotides, the CDR3 is TGTGCCAGCAGCCCTCTTCGGGACAGGGGGCACGGCACTGAAGCTTTCTTT.

The chain uses TRBV30 and TRBJ2-7; 11 nucleotides agree with TRBD2. The CDR3 covers 13 residues. Germline loops: CDR1 GTSNPN, CDR2 SVGIG (reference sequence). Germline trimming cut 0 bases from V and 7 bases from J; bases unmatched to any gene: 2. The CDR3 protein is CAWSVVAGGEQYF. The CDR3 DNA reads TGTGCCTGGAGTGTGGTAGCGGGAGGGGAGCAGTACTTC.

This rearrangement joins TRBV9 to TRBJ2-5; TRBD2 agrees at 7 bases. Germline V gives CDR1 SGDLS, CDR2 YYNGEE. There are 16 residues in the CDR3. With V trimmed by 0 bases and J by 5 bases, 10 bases remained unmatched. The chain's CDR3 is CASSVGEAGEGETQYF. For the CDR3, the DNA is TGTGCCAGCAGCGTAGGAGAGGCGGGAGAAGGGGAGACCCAGTACTTC.

This clone was recorded at least ten times. The identical CDR3 is also encoded by other nucleotide sequences in the sample. The chain is built from TRBV6-6 and TRBJ1-5; 9 positions agree with TRBD1. The CDR3 covers 14 residues. From germline, CDR1 is MNHNY and CDR2 SVGAGI (reference sequence). J gave up 5 bases and V 4 bases, and 3 bases lay outside the gene matches. The CDR3 sequence is CASSLGQGDQPQHF. CDR3 bases: TGTGCCAGCAGTTTGGGACAGGGCGATCAGCCCCAGCATTTT.

This clone was counted a single time. The CDR3 region is CASRKGQSSNQPQHF. The CDR3 DNA sequence: TGTGCCAGCAGGAAGGGACAGTCCAGCAATCAGCCCCAGCATTTT. The chain uses TRBV2 and TRBJ1-5; 7 bases fit TRBD1. CDR3 length equals 15 residues. Germline CDR1 is SNHLY and CDR2 is FYNNEI. Trimming at V came to 6 bases and at J to 1 base, leaving 6 bases not matched to a gene.

DNA of the CDR3: TGCAGCGTTTCCAGGGAAGTAGAAGCTTTCTTT. Translating gives CSVSREVEAFF. V gene TRBV29-1 combines with J gene TRBJ1-1; D is possibly TRBD1 (5 bases). From germline, CDR1 is SQVTM and CDR2 ANQGSEA. The CDR3 consists of 11 residues. V dropped 5 bases and J dropped 8 bases, with 12 bases sitting between them.

This chain links TRBV7-2 with TRBJ2-4, with 8 bases aligning to TRBD2. The CDR3 loop spans 15 amino acids. After removal of 4 bases from V and 2 bases from J, the junction contained 4 bases not matched to a gene. Germline V gives CDR1 SGHTA, CDR2 FQGNSA. The CDR3 sequence is CASSSGLVTKNIQYF. In nucleotides, the CDR3 is TGTGCCAGCAGCTCGGGACTAGTGACCAAAAACATTCAGTACTTC.

The J gene is TRBJ2-3, the V gene TRBV3-1 (or the pseudogene TRBV3-2), with 8 bases lining up with TRBD2. The CDR3 length is 21 residues. J lost 1 base, V lost 0 bases, and 18 bases had no gene match. Germline assignment: CDR1 LGHDT and CDR2 YNNKEL (reference sequence). Here the CDR3 reads CASSQEPGRAATSLGTDTQYF. The CDR3 DNA follows: TGTGCCAGCAGCCAAGAGCCCGGGAGGGCCGCGACCTCTCTAGGCACAGATACGCAGTATTTT.